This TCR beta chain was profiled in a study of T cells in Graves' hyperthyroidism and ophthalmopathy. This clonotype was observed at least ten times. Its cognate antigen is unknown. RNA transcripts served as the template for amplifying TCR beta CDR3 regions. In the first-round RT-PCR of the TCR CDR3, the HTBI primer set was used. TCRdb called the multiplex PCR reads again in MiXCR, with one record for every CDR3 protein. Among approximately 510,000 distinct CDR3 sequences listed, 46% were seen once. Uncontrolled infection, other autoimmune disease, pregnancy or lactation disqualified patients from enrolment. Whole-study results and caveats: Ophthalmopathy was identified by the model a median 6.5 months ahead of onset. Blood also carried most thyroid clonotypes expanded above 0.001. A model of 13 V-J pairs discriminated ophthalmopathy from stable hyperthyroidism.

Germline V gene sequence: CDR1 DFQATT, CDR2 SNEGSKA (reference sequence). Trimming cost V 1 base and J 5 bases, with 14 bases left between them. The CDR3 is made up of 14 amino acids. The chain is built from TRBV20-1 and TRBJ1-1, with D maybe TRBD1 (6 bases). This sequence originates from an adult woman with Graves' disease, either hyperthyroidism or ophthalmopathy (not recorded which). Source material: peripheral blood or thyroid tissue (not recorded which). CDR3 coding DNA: TGCAGTGCTAGAGTTCCTGAAGGGGGAACTGAAGCTTTCTTT. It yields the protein CSARVPEGGTEAFF.